Listed below are T cell receptor beta chains from one sample, sequenced in a study of cytomegalovirus exposure and HLA in healthy donors. This table comes from immunoSEQ multiplex PCR, and its TCRdb copy is limited to in-frame clones, with some not included. The table includes 150,000 to 200,000 clones, around 80% detected once. Sequenced material: PBMCs. These receptor sequences come from a woman in her forties or fifties in good health and CMV-seropositive. The CDR3 runs from the conserved cysteine through the conserved F or W. Fields, in order: J gene, V gene, CDR3 protein.

J: -; V: TRBV5-4; CDR3: CASSLRTGGEQYF
J: TRBJ1-2; V: TRBV6-1; CDR3: CASNVQGYGYTF
J: TRBJ1-1; V: TRBV28; CDR3: CASSSIFDTNTEAFF
J: TRBJ1-5; V: TRBV6-5; CDR3: CASSYSSVGNQPQHF
J: TRBJ2-1; V: TRBV4-1; CDR3: CASSLTDRYNEQFF
J: TRBJ1-1; V: TRBV5-1; CDR3: CASSVDARGLNTEAFF
J: TRBJ1-1; V: TRBV6-1; CDR3: CASRYTTEAFF
J: TRBJ1-1; V: TRBV7-3; CDR3: CASSLDRGTEAFF
J: TRBJ2-1; V: TRBV27; CDR3: CASSFGSHYNEQFF
J: TRBJ2-7; V: TRBV14; CDR3: CASSGSLYEQYF
J: TRBJ2-1; V: TRBV7-9; CDR3: CASSEGGAAYNEQFF
J: TRBJ1-2; V: TRBV6-5; CDR3: CASSFGTGDYTF
J: TRBJ2-4; V: TRBV2; CDR3: CASSTRDTTAKNIQYF
J: TRBJ2-7; V: TRBV7-9; CDR3: CASGGWTDVYEQYF
J: TRBJ2-7; V: TRBV6-6; CDR3: CASSYGDRGYEQYF
J: TRBJ2-7; V: TRBV7-2; CDR3: CASSPSAQPYEQYF
J: TRBJ1-2; V: TRBV4-1; CDR3: CASSQETGLDYGYTF
J: TRBJ2-6; V: TRBV5-4; CDR3: CASSLVGGGRGGANVLTF
J: TRBJ1-2; V: TRBV25-1; CDR3: CASSEAGQAAYTF
J: TRBJ1-1; V: TRBV5-1; CDR3: CASSLDGTAVYRTANTEAFF
J: TRBJ2-5; V: TRBV19; CDR3: CASSGAVMETQYF
J: TRBJ1-2; V: TRBV14; CDR3: CASSQVAGGGYTF
J: TRBJ2-3; V: TRBV6-7; CDR3: CASSYPLAGGATDTQYF
J: TRBJ2-3; V: TRBV27; CDR3: CASSLSKGFQLDTQYF
J: TRBJ2-7; V: TRBV29-1; CDR3: CSVEDRLAGGPYEQYF
J: TRBJ2-3; V: TRBV9; CDR3: CASSVSRGGLPTDTQYF
J: TRBJ1-5; V: TRBV30; CDR3: CAWDRGSNQPQHF
J: TRBJ2-2; V: TRBV6-6; CDR3: CASSYGRGELFF
J: TRBJ1-5; V: TRBV25-1; CDR3: CASSEVGTGGNQPQHF
J: TRBJ2-7; V: TRBV6-5; CDR3: CASSYRDSEQYF
J: TRBJ2-2; V: TRBV5-1; CDR3: CASSSPGQGAGELFF
J: TRBJ1-6; V: TRBV27; CDR3: CASSLSGQGNSPLHF
J: TRBJ1-1; V: TRBV5-1; CDR3: CASSLGEGEAFF
J: TRBJ2-3; V: TRBV9; CDR3: CASSPPGGFSTDTQYF
J: TRBJ2-3; V: TRBV19; CDR3: CASSIGTGNTDTQYF
J: TRBJ1-6; V: TRBV5-1; CDR3: CASSLESAPLSPLHF
J: TRBJ1-1; V: TRBV7-9; CDR3: CASSPGTGHPTEAFF
J: TRBJ2-5; V: TRBV6-1; CDR3: CASSVERGTQETQYF
J: TRBJ1-2; V: TRBV5-6; CDR3: CASSFSRNGYTF
J: TRBJ1-1; V: TRBV7-3; CDR3: CASSLDYAGVNTEAFF
J: TRBJ1-1; V: TRBV5-1; CDR3: CASSITANTEAFF
J: TRBJ2-5; V: TRBV5-1; CDR3: CASSLDEARRETQYF